A selection of T cell receptor beta chains follows, all from one sample in a study of blood T cell repertoires in COVID-19. The assay was immunoSEQ multiplex PCR, and TCRdb's table has in-frame clones only and misses some. There are around 440,000 clones in the sample; approximately 88% occur only once, and roughly 12% lies in the top ten. Specimen: peripheral blood. The origin of the receptors is a woman between 45 and 65 years old with COVID-19, enrolled during active disease. CDR3s include the opening cysteine and the closing phenylalanine or tryptophan. D genes are given only for firm matches. Some rows mark clone size as missing; the rest say once, few, many or name a class of expanded clone.

TGTGCCACCAGTGATCCAGGGCACGGAGCTTTCTTT,CATSDPGHGAFF,-,TRBJ1-1,-,TRBV24-1
TGTGCCAGCAGCGTAACGGGGGGGCAGAATGAGCAGTTCTTC,CASSVTGGQNEQFF,TRBD2,TRBJ2-1,-,TRBV9
TGTGCCAGTTCGACAGAAGTTAGCAATCAGCCCCAGCATTTT,CASSTEVSNQPQHF,-,TRBJ1-5,few,TRBV19
TGCGCCAGCAGCCCAGGACACGGGGGTATTGATACGCAGTATTTT,CASSPGHGGIDTQYF,-,TRBJ2-3,once,TRBV4-1
TGTGCCAGCAGTTATGACGTGGGGGCGCGAGGCTACACCTTC,CASSYDVGARGYTF,-,TRBJ1-2,-,TRBV6-5
TGTGCCAGCCTACAGGCGGAAGCGGGGGGGCACGAGCAGTACTTC,CASLQAEAGGHEQYF,TRBD2,TRBJ2-7,-,TRBV6-6
TGTGCCAGTCGCCGGAGGGGGCAAGACACTGAAGCTTTCTTT,CASRRRGQDTEAFF,TRBD1,TRBJ1-1,-,TRBV19
TGTGCCAGCAGTTTAGACAGGGCCTATGGCTACACCTTC,CASSLDRAYGYTF,TRBD1,TRBJ1-2,-,TRBV6-5
TGCGCCAGCAGTGGATATTCTACGCGTGAGACCCAGTACTTC,CASSGYSTRETQYF,-,TRBJ2-5,-,TRBV10-1
TGTGCCAGTAGTATGACGGGGGGCCTGGGAGAGGGCTACACCTTC,CASSMTGGLGEGYTF,-,TRBJ1-2,-,TRBV19
TGCAGCGTCGGACAGGGTAGCAATCAGCCCCAGCATTTT,CSVGQGSNQPQHF,TRBD1,TRBJ1-5,-,TRBV29-1
TGTGCCAGCAGTACGCCGGACAGGGGGAAGACCCAGTACTTC,CASSTPDRGKTQYF,TRBD1,TRBJ2-5,-,TRBV28
TGTGCCAGCAGTCCCGGGATTCACGAGGAACCCCTCCACTTT,CASSPGIHEEPLHF,-,TRBJ1-6,-,TRBV3-1/TRBV3-2
TGCGCCAGCAGCTCCGGACTAGCGGGGAGGAATGAGCAGTTCTTC,CASSSGLAGRNEQFF,TRBD2,TRBJ2-1,few,TRBV5-1
TGTGCCAGCAACGGGACAGACGAACTTAATGAAAAACTGTTTTTT,CASNGTDELNEKLFF,TRBD1,TRBJ1-4,-,TRBV6-4
TGCGCCAGCAGCTTGGAGCAGGTGCCTAATTCACCCCTCCACTTT,CASSLEQVPNSPLHF,-,TRBJ1-6,-,TRBV5-1
TGTGCCAGCAGCTCCCACGATAAGGGGGGGGCTTCGGGAACAGATACGCAGTATTTT,CASSSHDKGGASGTDTQYF,-,TRBJ2-3,-,TRBV11-2
TGTGCCAGCAGTTACGAGACTAGCGGAAACATTCAGTACTTC,CASSYETSGNIQYF,TRBD2,TRBJ2-4,-,TRBV27
TGCAGCGTCATGAACACTGAAGCTTTCTTT,CSVMNTEAFF,-,TRBJ1-1,once,TRBV29-1
TGTGCCACCAGTGATTCCTCGGGGCCTAGCGGGGGCCCTGAGGGGTTCTTC,CATSDSSGPSGGPEGFF,TRBD2,TRBJ2-1,-,TRBV24-1
TGTGCCAGTAGTATCTCGACAGGGGCCCCCTACGAGCAGTACTTC,CASSISTGAPYEQYF,TRBD1,TRBJ2-7,-,TRBV19
TGTGCCAGCAGTAACATCTACTCCAGGGACAGGCCCCAGCATTTT,CASSNIYSRDRPQHF,TRBD1,TRBJ1-5,-,TRBV6-5
TGTGCCAGCAGTGAGGGGATTTCCCGGGACACAGATACGCAGTATTTT,CASSEGISRDTDTQYF,-,TRBJ2-3,-,TRBV2
TGTGCCAGTATCCCTAGGGCAGGGGATGGCTATGGCTACACCTTC,CASIPRAGDGYGYTF,-,TRBJ1-2,-,TRBV19
TGTGCCAGCAGTTCGGGACAGTCCGGACCCCTCCACTTT,CASSSGQSGPLHF,TRBD1,TRBJ1-6,-,TRBV6-5
TGTGCCAGCACCCCGCAGGATCCCCCTGGGGCCAACGTCCTGACTTTC,CASTPQDPPGANVLTF,-,TRBJ2-6,-,TRBV7-9
TGTGCCAGCAGCTTAGAATTCGGGGGGAAGGGTCAGCGCGGAAACACCATATATTTT,CASSLEFGGKGQRGNTIYF,-,TRBJ1-3,-,TRBV7-6
TGCGCCAGCAGCCCAGAGGGCCCTCCAGCTACGCAGTATTTT,CASSPEGPPATQYF,-,TRBJ2-3,once,TRBV5-1
TGTGCCAGCAGACGGACAGGGGACTCCTACGAGCAGTACTTC,CASRRTGDSYEQYF,TRBD1,TRBJ2-7,-,TRBV5-6
TGCGCCAGCAGCTTGGGCCACGGGATGAATCAGCCCCAGCATTTT,CASSLGHGMNQPQHF,-,TRBJ1-5,-,TRBV5-1
TGTGCCAGCAGCTTAGATGGGACAAGCCGTGACGAGCAGTACTTC,CASSLDGTSRDEQYF,-,TRBJ2-7,-,TRBV7-2
TGTGCCAGCTCACCAGGGGGAGGGAACCAGCCCCAGCATTTT,CASSPGGGNQPQHF,-,TRBJ1-5,-,TRBV18
TGTGCCAGCAGTCTTCCAGGGGGCTTGAACTATGGCTACACCTTC,CASSLPGGLNYGYTF,TRBD1,TRBJ1-2,-,TRBV3-1/TRBV3-2
TGTGCCAGCAGCTCACCGGGACAGAACACAGATACGCAGTATTTT,CASSSPGQNTDTQYF,TRBD1,TRBJ2-3,-,TRBV5-6
TGTGCCAGCAGCGGGGACAGGGGGTCGGTTGAGCAGTTCTTC,CASSGDRGSVEQFF,TRBD1,TRBJ2-1,-,TRBV2
TGTGCTAGTGGTAGCGGACAGGGAAACACTGAAGCTTTCTTT,CASGSGQGNTEAFF,TRBD1,TRBJ1-1,-,TRBV12-5
TGTGCCACCGGACAGGTTCACTCTGGAAACACCATATATTTT,CATGQVHSGNTIYF,TRBD1,TRBJ1-3,-,TRBV10-3
TGTGCCAGCAAAGATTGGCAGTTGTACGAGCAGTACTTC,CASKDWQLYEQYF,-,TRBJ2-7,-,TRBV6-5
TGTGCCAGCAGTTGGGGAGGGGGAGGAGAGCAGTACTTC,CASSWGGGGEQYF,-,TRBJ2-7,-,TRBV12-3/TRBV12-4
TGTGCCAGCAGTGAGTTAGCGGGGGGTATGGACTACGAGCAGTACTTC,CASSELAGGMDYEQYF,TRBD2,TRBJ2-7,-,TRBV6-1
TGTGCCAGCAGCAAAGCGTCAGGGGGATTGGGCACCGGGGAGCTGTTTTTT,CASSKASGGLGTGELFF,TRBD1,TRBJ2-2,-,TRBV11-3
TGTGCCAGCAGTCCGGCTAACTATGGCTACACCTTC,CASSPANYGYTF,-,TRBJ1-2,-,TRBV11-2
TGTGCCAGCAGCTGGCCGGGACAGGGGTCTACGGAGCAGTACTTC,CASSWPGQGSTEQYF,TRBD1,TRBJ2-7,-,TRBV5-6
TGTGCCAGCAGTTCCCCTACTAGCGGGGGCCAATACAATGAGCAGTTCTTC,CASSSPTSGGQYNEQFF,TRBD2,TRBJ2-1,few,TRBV2
TGTGCCAGCAGTTTCGGGGGAGCCCAGTACTTC,CASSFGGAQYF,-,TRBJ2-5,-,TRBV12-3/TRBV12-4
TGTGCCAGCAGCCAAGACAGGGATGAAAAACTGTTTTTT,CASSQDRDEKLFF,TRBD1,TRBJ1-4,few,TRBV7-2
TGTGCCAGCAGCTCAGGGGGACAGGGCATTCAGTACTTC,CASSSGGQGIQYF,TRBD1,TRBJ2-4,-,TRBV5-6
TGTGCCAGTAGTCCAACACAGGGGCTGGACACTGAAGCTTTCTTT,CASSPTQGLDTEAFF,TRBD1,TRBJ1-1,-,TRBV19
TGTGCCAGCAGGATATTGACAAGGGAGGAAGCTTTCTTT,CASRILTREEAFF,-,TRBJ1-1,-,TRBV28
TGTGCCACCAGCAGAGGGGAGGGCCTTGAAGCTTTCTTT,CATSRGEGLEAFF,-,TRBJ1-1,-,TRBV15
TGTGCCAGCAGTATCCCGGGGTGGAGGGAGCAGTTCTTC,CASSIPGWREQFF,-,TRBJ2-1,-,TRBV6-5
TGTGCCAGCTCACTCACAGGGCAGAGCTCTGGAAACACCATATATTTT,CASSLTGQSSGNTIYF,-,TRBJ1-3,-,TRBV18
TGTGCCAGCAGTGAATTGGGGGGTACCACTGAAGCTTTCTTT,CASSELGGTTEAFF,-,TRBJ1-1,-,TRBV6-1